This T cell receptor (beta chain) came from a study of cytomegalovirus exposure and HLA in healthy donors. Overall study: Unique TCR beta sequences numbering 117 million came from 150 million to 200 million T cells in an earlier analysis.

PCR primers comprised 60 Vbeta and 13 Jbeta primers. Clones were sequenced by immunoSEQ multiplex PCR, and TCRdb holds only the in-frame ones, with some missing. The repertoire consists of roughly 98,000 clones, with under 75% occurring once and the leading ten covering over 2%. Germline V gene data show CDR1 as KGHSH and CDR2 as LQKENI. Trimming left V 3 bases short and J 0 bases short, with 12 bases between. This CDR3 spans 17 amino acids. This clonotype originated in a man aged 45 to 65 in good health and CMV-seronegative. The sequenced sample was PBMCs. The V gene is TRBV18, the J gene TRBJ1-6; D call uncertain. The CDR3 loop is CASSPGRASSYNSPLHF. In DNA form, the CDR3 reads TGTGCCAGCTCACCCGGGCGGGCGAGCTCCTATAATTCACCCCTCCACTTT.